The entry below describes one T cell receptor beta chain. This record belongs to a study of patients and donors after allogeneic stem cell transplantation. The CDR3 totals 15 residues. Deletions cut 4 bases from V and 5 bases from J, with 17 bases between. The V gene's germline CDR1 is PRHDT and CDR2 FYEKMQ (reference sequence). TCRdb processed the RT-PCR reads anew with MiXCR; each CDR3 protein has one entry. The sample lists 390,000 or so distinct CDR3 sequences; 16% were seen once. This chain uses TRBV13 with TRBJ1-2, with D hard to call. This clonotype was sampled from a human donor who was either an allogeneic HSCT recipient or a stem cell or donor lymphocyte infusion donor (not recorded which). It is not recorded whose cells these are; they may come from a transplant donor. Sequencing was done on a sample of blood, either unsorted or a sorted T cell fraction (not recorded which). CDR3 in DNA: TGTGCCAGCAGCTCGGAGGGTTTCCAAACGTATGGCTACACCTTC. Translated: CASSSEGFQTYGYTF.